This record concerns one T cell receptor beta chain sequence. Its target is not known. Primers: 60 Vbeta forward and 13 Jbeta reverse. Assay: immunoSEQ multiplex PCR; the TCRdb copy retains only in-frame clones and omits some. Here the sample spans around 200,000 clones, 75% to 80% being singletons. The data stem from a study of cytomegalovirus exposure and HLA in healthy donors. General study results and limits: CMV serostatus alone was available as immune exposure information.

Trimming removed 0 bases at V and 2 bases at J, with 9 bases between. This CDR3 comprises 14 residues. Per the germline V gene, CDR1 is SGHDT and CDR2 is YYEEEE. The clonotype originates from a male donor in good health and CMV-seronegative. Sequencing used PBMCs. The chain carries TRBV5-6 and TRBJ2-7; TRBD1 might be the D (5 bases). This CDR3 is CASSLEGDTYEQYF. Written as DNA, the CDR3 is TGTGCCAGCAGCTTGGAAGGGGATACCTACGAGCAGTACTTC.